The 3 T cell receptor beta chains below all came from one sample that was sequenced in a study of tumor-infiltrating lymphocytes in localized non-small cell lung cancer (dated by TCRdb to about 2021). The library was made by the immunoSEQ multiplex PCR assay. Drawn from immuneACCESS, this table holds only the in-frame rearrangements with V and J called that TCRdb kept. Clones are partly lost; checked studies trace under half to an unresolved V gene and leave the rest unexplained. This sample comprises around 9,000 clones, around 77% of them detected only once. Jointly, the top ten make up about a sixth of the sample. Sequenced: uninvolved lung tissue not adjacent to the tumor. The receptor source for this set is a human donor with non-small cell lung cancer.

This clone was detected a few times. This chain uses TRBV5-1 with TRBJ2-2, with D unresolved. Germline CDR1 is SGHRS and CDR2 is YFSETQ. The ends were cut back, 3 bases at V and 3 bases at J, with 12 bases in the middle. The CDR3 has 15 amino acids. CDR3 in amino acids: CASSYIDGYTGELFF. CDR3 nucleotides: TGCGCCAGCAGCTATATAGACGGTTACACCGGGGAGCTGTTTTTT.

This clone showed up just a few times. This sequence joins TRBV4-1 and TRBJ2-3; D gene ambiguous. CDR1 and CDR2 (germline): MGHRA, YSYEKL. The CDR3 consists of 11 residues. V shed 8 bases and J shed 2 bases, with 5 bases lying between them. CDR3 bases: TGCGCCAGCCGAGACACAGATACGCAGTATTTT. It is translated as CASRDTDTQYF.

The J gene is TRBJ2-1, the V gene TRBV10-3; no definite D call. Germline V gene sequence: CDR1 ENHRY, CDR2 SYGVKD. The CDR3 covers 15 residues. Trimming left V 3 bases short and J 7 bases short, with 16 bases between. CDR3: CAISERSLDGNEQFF. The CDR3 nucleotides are TGTGCCATCAGTGAACGGAGTCTGGACGGGAATGAGCAGTTCTTC.